Below, 5 T cell receptor beta chains from the same sample are listed, as sequenced in a study of T cells in Graves' hyperthyroidism and ophthalmopathy. What was amplified from RNA transcripts were TCR beta CDR3 regions. TCR CDR3 regions were first amplified by RT-PCR with HTBI primers. Each CDR3 protein is one row after TCRdb ran MiXCR on the multiplex PCR reads. The sample lists hundreds of thousands of distinct CDR3 sequences, around 16% occurring once. The sample comprised blood. Every receptor here comes from a woman in her 30s with Graves' hyperthyroidism.

On this clonotype itself: Its ends do not fully match the called genes, so a read error is possible. The DNA of the CDR3 is TGCGCCAGCAGCCCCAAGCTTGGGTTCAATGAGCGGTTCTTC. Its translation: CASSPKLGFNERFF. The chain carries TRBV5-1 and TRBJ2-1, with D unresolved. The CDR3 consists of 14 residues. The V gene's germline CDR1 is SGHRS and CDR2 YFSETQ.

This clonotype occurred many times. The chain recombines TRBV2 with TRBJ2-1; D not resolved. V was trimmed by 4 bases and J by 9 bases, leaving 10 bases between them. The CDR3 contains 12 residues. Germline-derived CDR1 and CDR2 are SNHLY and FYNNEI. The CDR3 DNA sequence: TGTGCCAGCAGTGGTCCTTTGGTTGAGCAGTTCTTC. Encoded protein: CASSGPLVEQFF.

The V gene is TRBV7-9, the J gene TRBJ1-5; 10 bases align to TRBD1. The length of the CDR3 is 20 residues. V gave up 5 bases and J gave up 3 bases; unmatched junction bases: 19. Germline V gene data show CDR1 as SEHNR and CDR2 as FQNEAQ (reference sequence). This CDR3 reads CASSRRPRTGGTRPNQPQHF. The CDR3 bases are TGTGCCAGCAGCCGGCGCCCGCGGACAGGGGGTACTCGACCCAATCAGCCCCAGCATTTT.

V usage is TRBV19 and J usage is TRBJ1-5; 7 bases are a match to TRBD1. Germline values: CDR1 LNHDA, CDR2 SQIVND (reference sequence). The V segment lost 1 base and the J segment 0 bases; nucleotides outside the gene matches: 3. The CDR3 extends over 16 amino acids. CDR3 loop: CASSIGQGGSNQPQHF. The CDR3 DNA reads TGTGCCAGTAGTATAGGACAGGGTGGTAGCAATCAGCCCCAGCATTTT.

This clonotype was seen repeatedly, ten times or more. The CDR3: CASSAGQGDTEAFF. As DNA, the CDR3 is TGTGCCAGCAGTGCGGGACAGGGGGACACTGAAGCTTTCTTT. J is TRBJ1-1 and V is TRBV2; 11 nucleotides align to TRBD1. Trimming at V came to 4 bases and at J to 3 bases, leaving 1 base not matched to a gene. The CDR3 runs to 14 residues. Germline CDR1 reads SNHLY; CDR2 reads FYNNEI.